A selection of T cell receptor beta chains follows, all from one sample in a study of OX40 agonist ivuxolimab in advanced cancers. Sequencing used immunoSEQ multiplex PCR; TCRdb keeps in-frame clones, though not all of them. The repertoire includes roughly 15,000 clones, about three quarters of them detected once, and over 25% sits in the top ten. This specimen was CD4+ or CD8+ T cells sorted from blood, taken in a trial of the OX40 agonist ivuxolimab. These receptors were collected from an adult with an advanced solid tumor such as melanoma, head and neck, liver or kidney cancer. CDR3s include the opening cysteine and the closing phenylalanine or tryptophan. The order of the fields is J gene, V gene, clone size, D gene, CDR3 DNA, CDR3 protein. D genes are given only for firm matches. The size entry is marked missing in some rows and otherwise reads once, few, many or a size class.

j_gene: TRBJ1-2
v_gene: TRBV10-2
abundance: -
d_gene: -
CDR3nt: TGCGCCAGCAGTGAGTCGACTCGCAGGGAGTACTATGGCTACACCTTC
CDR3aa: CASSESTRREYYGYTF

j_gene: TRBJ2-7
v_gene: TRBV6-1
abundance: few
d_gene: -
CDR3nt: TGTGCCAGCAGTTCCCCCCTTAGTTTCTCCTACGAGCAGTACTTC
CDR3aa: CASSSPLSFSYEQYF

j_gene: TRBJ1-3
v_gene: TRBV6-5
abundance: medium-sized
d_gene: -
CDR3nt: TGTGCCAGCTACCCAACGGGGGTTGGAAACACCATATATTTT
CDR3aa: CASYPTGVGNTIYF

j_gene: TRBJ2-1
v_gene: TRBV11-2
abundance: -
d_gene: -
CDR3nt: TGTGCCAGCAGCTTAGGAAGGCGGGTGGATGAGCAGTTCTTC
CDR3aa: CASSLGRRVDEQFF

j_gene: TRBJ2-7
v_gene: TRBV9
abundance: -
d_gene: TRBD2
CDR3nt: TGTGCCAGCGGGGACGGACTAGCGGGCCCCTACGAGCAGTACTTC
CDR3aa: CASGDGLAGPYEQYF

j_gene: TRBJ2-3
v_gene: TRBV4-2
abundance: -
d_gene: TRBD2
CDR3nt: TGTGCCAGCAGCCCCCGAGGGTTTTCCCAGCGGGATGAGAGTACAGATACGCAGTATTTT
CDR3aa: CASSPRGFSQRDESTDTQYF

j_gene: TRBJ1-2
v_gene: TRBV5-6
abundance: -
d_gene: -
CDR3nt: TGTGCCAGCAGCTTGGGTTTCTGGGGGAACTATGGCTACACCTTC
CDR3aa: CASSLGFWGNYGYTF

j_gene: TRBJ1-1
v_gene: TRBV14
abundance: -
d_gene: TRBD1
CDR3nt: TGTGCCAGCAGCCAACCGACAGGGGCGAACACTGAAGCTTTCTTT
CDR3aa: CASSQPTGANTEAFF

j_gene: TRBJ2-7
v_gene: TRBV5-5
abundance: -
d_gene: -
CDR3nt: TGTGCCAGCAGCTTGAATGGGGTCTACGAGCAGTACTTC
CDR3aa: CASSLNGVYEQYF

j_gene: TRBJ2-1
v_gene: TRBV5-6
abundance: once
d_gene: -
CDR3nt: TGTGCCAGCAGCTCTTACAATGAGCAGTTCTTC
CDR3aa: CASSSYNEQFF

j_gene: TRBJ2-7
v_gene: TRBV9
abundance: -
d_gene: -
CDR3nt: TGTGCCAGCAGCCCCTTGGGGGACTACGAGCAGTACTTC
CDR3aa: CASSPLGDYEQYF

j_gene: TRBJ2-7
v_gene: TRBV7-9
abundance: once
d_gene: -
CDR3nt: TGTGCCAGCAGCTTATTTCAGGGCTACGAGCAGTACTTC
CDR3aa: CASSLFQGYEQYF

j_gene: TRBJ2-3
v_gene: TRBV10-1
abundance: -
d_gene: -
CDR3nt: TGCGCCAGCCTGGACGTTAGCACAGATACGCAGTATTTT
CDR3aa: CASLDVSTDTQYF

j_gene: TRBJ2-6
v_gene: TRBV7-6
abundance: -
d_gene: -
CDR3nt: TGTGCCAGCTCTCAACAGGACACCAACTCTGGGGCCAACGTCCTGACTTTC
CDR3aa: CASSQQDTNSGANVLTF

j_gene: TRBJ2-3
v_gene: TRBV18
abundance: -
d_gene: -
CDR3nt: TGTGCCAGCTCACCAAAGCCGGCAACCACTAGCACAGATACGCAGTATTTT
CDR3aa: CASSPKPATTSTDTQYF

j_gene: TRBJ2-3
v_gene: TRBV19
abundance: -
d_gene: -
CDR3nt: TGTGCCAGTAGTCCCCAAACCGGCACAGATACGCAGTATTTT
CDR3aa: CASSPQTGTDTQYF

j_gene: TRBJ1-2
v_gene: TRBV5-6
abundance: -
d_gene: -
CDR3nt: TGTGCCAGCAGCTTCGGGGCCTCTAACTATGGCTACACCTTC
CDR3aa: CASSFGASNYGYTF

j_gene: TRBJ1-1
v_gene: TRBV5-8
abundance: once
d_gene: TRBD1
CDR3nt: TGTGCCAGCTCCGGCACAGGGGGGATTACTGAAGCTTTCTTT
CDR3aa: CASSGTGGITEAFF

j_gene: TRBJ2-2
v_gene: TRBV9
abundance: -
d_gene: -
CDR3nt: TGTGCCAGCAGCGTAGCCCTACAGGGCGATGCCGGGGAGCTGTTTTTT
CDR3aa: CASSVALQGDAGELFF

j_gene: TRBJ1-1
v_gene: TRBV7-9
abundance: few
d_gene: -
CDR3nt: TGTGCCAGCAGCGACACTGAGCCAGGGGACACTGAAGCTTTCTTT
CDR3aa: CASSDTEPGDTEAFF

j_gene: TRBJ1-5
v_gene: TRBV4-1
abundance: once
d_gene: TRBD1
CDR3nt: TGCGCCAGCAGCTCGTCCGGGACAGGGCTCAATCAGCCCCAGCATTTT
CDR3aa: CASSSSGTGLNQPQHF

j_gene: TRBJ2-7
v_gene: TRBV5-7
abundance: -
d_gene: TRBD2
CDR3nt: TGTGCCAGCACCCGGGGAGGGGATGAGCAGTACTTC
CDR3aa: CASTRGGDEQYF

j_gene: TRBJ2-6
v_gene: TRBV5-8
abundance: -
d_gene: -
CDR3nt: TGTGCCAGCAGCCCCTACAGGAGCTCTGGGGCCAACGTCCTGACTTTC
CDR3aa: CASSPYRSSGANVLTF

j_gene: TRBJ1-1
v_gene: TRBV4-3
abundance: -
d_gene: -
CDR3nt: TGCGCCAGCAGCCAAGGTTACGGACAGATCTTT
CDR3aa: CASSQGYGQIF

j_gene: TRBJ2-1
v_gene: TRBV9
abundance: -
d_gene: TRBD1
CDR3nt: TGTGCCAGCAGCGTCTATGAGACAGGGGTGGGCAATGAGCAGTTCTTC
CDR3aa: CASSVYETGVGNEQFF

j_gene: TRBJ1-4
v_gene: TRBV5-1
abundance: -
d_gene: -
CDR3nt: TGCGCCAGCAGCTTGGAATGGGGAGTCAACGCCCCGTTTTTT
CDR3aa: CASSLEWGVNAPFF

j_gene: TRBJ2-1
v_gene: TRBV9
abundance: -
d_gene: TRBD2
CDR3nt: TGTGCCAGCAGCACCATTAGCGGGAGCTCCTACAATGAGCAGTTCTTC
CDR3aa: CASSTISGSSYNEQFF

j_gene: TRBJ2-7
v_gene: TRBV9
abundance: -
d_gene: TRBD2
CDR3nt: TGTGCCAGCAGCGTAGCGGCTAGCGGTGCCTACGAGCAGTACTTC
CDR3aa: CASSVAASGAYEQYF

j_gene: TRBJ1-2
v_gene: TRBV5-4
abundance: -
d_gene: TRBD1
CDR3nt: TGTGCCAGCAGCTTGGGGACAGGGCCCCAATATGGCTACACCTTC
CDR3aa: CASSLGTGPQYGYTF

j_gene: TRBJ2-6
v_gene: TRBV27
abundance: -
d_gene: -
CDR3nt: TGTGCCAGCAGTGAATACTCTGGGGCCAACGTCCTGACTTTC
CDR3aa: CASSEYSGANVLTF

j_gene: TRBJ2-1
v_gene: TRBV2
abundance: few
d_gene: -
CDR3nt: TGTGCCAGCAGAGGATTAGGACACCCCTCCTACAATGAGCAGTTCTTC
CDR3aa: CASRGLGHPSYNEQFF

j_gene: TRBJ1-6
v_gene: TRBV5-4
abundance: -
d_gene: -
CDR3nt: TGTGCCAGCAGCTTGGAAGCGGCCGACCTTTCACCCCTCCACTTT
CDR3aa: CASSLEAADLSPLHF

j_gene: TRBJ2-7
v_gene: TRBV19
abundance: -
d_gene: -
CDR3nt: TGTGCCAGTAGTATAACTGGGGACGAGCAGTACTTC
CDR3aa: CASSITGDEQYF

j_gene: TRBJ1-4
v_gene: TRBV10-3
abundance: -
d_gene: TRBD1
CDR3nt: TGTGCCATCAGTGAGCTCGGGACAGGGCTTAATGAAAAACTGTTTTTT
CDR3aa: CAISELGTGLNEKLFF

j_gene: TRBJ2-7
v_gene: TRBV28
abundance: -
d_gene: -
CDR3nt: TGTGCCAGCAGCCTTTTAGGCGGGGACCTCTACGAGCAGTACTTC
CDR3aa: CASSLLGGDLYEQYF

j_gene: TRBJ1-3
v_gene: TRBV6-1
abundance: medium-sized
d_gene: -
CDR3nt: TGTGCCAGCAGTGAGGAACCAAGCTCTGGAAACACCATATATTTT
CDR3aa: CASSEEPSSGNTIYF

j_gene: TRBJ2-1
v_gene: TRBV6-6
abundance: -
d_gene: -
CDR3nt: TGTGCCAGCAGTTACGGTCAGGGACTTGGTGAGCAGTTCTTC
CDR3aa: CASSYGQGLGEQFF

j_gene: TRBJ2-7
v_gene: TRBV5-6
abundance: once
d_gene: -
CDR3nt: TGTGCCAGCAGCTTGGGCAGCTCCTACGAGCAGTACTTC
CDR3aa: CASSLGSSYEQYF

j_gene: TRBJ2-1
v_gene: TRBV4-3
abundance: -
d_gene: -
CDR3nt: TGCGCCAGCAGCCAAGATCGAGGGGCCTACAATGAGCAGTTCTTC
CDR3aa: CASSQDRGAYNEQFF

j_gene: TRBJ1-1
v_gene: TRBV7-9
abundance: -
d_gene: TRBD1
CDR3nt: TGTGCCAGCAGCCCCCGATCCTCAGGGGGTACTGAAGCTTTCTTT
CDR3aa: CASSPRSSGGTEAFF

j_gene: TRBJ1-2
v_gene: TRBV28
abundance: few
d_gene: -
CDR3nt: TGTGCCAGCAGTTTTCTAGAGATACTCGGCTATGGCTACACCTTC
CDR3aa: CASSFLEILGYGYTF

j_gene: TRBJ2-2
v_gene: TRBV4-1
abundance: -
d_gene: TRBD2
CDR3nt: TGCGCCAGCAGCCAAGAGGTCGCCAGTGGTAGCGGGAGGGTGAACACCGGGGAGCTGTTTTTT
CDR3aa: CASSQEVASGSGRVNTGELFF

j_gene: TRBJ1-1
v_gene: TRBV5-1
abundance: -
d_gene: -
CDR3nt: TGTGCCAGCAGCTTTCGTACTGAAGCTTTCTTT
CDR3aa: CASSFRTEAFF

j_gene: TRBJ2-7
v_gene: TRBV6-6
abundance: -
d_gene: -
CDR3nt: TGTGCCAGCAGTTACGGGCCGGGTTTGTACGAGCAGTACTTC
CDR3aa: CASSYGPGLYEQYF

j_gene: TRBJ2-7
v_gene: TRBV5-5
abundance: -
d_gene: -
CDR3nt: TGTGCCAGCAGCCCCCAGGGGCTGCCCTCCTACGAGCAGTACTTC
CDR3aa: CASSPQGLPSYEQYF

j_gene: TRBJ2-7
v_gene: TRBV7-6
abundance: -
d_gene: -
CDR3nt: TGTGCCAGCAGCTATGGTCCCGGGACCTACGAGCAGTACTTC
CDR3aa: CASSYGPGTYEQYF

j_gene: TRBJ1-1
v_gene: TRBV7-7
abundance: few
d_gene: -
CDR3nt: TGTGCCAGCCTAGCCGGGCAGCCCTCAAGCACTGAAGCTTTCTTT
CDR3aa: CASLAGQPSSTEAFF

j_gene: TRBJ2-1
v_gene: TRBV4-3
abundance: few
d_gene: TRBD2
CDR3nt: TGCGCCAGCAGCCGTACGGCCGGGAGGAATGAGCAGTTCTTC
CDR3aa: CASSRTAGRNEQFF

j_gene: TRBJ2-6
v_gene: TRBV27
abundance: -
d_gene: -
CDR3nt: TGTGCCAGCAGTTTACGGGGCAACGTCCTGACTTTC
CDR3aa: CASSLRGNVLTF

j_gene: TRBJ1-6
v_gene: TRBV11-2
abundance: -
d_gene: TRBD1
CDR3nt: TGTGCCAGCAGCTTGACAGGGTCCTTCTATAATTCACCCCTCCACTTT
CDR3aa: CASSLTGSFYNSPLHF

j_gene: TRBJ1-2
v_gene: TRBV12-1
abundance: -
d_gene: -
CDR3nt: TGTGCCAGCAGCTTCCCGTTTACAGGGGGCTTTGACTATGGCTACACCTTC
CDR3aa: CASSFPFTGGFDYGYTF

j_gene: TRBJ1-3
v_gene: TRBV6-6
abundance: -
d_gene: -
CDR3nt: TGTGCCAGCAGCGGACAGAGCTCTGGAAACACCATATATTTT
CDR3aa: CASSGQSSGNTIYF

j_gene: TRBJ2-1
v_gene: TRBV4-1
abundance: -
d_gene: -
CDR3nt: TGCGCCAGCAGCCAAAGAACGAGCTCCTACAATGAGCAGTTCTTC
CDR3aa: CASSQRTSSYNEQFF